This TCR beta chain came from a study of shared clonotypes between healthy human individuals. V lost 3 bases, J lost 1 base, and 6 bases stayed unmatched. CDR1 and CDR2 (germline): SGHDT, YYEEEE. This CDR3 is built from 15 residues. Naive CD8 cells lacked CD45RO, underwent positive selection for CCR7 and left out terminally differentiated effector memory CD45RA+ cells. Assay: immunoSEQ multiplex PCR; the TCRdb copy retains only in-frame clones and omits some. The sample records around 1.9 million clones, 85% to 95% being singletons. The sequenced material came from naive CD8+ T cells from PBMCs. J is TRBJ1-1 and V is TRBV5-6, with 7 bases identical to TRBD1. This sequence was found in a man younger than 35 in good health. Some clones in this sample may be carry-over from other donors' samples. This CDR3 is CASSSQTGRNTEAFF. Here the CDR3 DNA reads TGTGCCAGCAGCTCTCAGACAGGGAGGAACACTGAAGCTTTCTTT.